Following are 23 T cell receptor beta chains from one sample sequenced in a study of blood T cell repertoires in COVID-19. The table came from immunoSEQ multiplex PCR; TCRdb's copy has only in-frame clones and leaves some out. The repertoire holds about 24,000 clones, with just over 90% as singletons. The sample taken for sequencing was peripheral blood. Receptors originate from a man between 70 and 80 years old with active COVID-19.

This chain links TRBV28 with TRBJ2-7, with D maybe TRBD2 (6 bases). The germline CDR1 and CDR2 sequences are MDHEN and SYDVKM. CDR3 length equals 13 residues. The V and J ends lost 2 bases and 6 bases respectively, with 11 bases between them. Here the CDR3 DNA reads TGTGCCAGCAGTTTAGGAGGGTCCGGCGAGCAGTACTTC. Protein product: CASSLGGSGEQYF.

The chain has TRBV7-2 and TRBJ2-7; maybe TRBD2 (5 bases). This CDR3 region has 15 residues. Between the trimmed V and J ends, which lost 6 bases and 1 base, there was a span of 16 bases. Germline V gene lookup returns CDR1 SGHTA and CDR2 FQGNSA. CDR3 sequence: CASRLSSSGSYEQYF. The CDR3 DNA sequence: TGTGCCAGCAGGCTGTCCTCGTCGGGGTCCTACGAGCAGTACTTC.

V is TRBV6-2 or TRBV6-3 and J is TRBJ2-1; 7 bases map to TRBD2. With V trimmed by 2 bases and J by 7 bases, 8 bases remained unmatched. Germline CDR1 MNHEY, CDR2 SVGEGT. This CDR3 region has 15 residues. The chain's CDR3 is CASSYMAGDNNEQFF. DNA for the CDR3: TGTGCCAGCAGTTACATGGCGGGGGATAATAATGAGCAGTTCTTC.

This chain links TRBV7-2 with TRBJ2-7; the match to TRBD2 covers 8 bases. The germline CDR1 and CDR2 sequences are SGHTA and FQGNSA. This CDR3 has 15 amino acids. V lost 4 bases to trimming and J lost 1 base; unmatched junction nucleotides: 6. The CDR3 nucleotides are TGTGCCAGCAGCTCCCGGACTAGCCCATCCTACGAGCAGTACTTC. Translating it yields CASSSRTSPSYEQYF.

The chain employs TRBV4-3 and TRBJ2-5, with a possible D match to TRBD2 (6 bases). V lost 1 base to trimming and J lost 5 bases, with 20 bases between them. This CDR3 contains 17 residues. The V gene's germline CDR1 is LGHNA and CDR2 YSLEER. The CDR3 sequence is CASSQVGGGAELETQYF. DNA for the CDR3: TGCGCCAGCAGCCAAGTGGGGGGTGGAGCGGAATTGGAGACCCAGTACTTC.

CDR3 DNA: TGTGCCAGCAGCTCGACAGGCTCCGCCTATAATTCACCCCTCCACTTT. Translating gives CASSSTGSAYNSPLHF. The rearrangement uses TRBV6-6 and TRBJ1-6; tentative D call: TRBD1 (6 bases). The length of the CDR3 is 16 residues. CDR1 is MNHNY, CDR2 SVGAGI, per germline (reference sequence). V dropped 6 bases and J dropped 2 bases, with 14 bases sitting between them.

This chain uses TRBV7-9 with TRBJ2-5; D is perhaps TRBD1 (6 bases). The CDR3 is 15 residues long. V lost 7 bases to trimming and J lost 5 bases, with 20 bases between them. The germline V gene encodes CDR1 SEHNR and CDR2 FQNEAQ (reference sequence). The CDR3, as DNA: TGTGCCAGCATCGACATCAGGGGTCCTGGGGAGACCCAGTACTTC. Protein sequence: CASIDIRGPGETQYF.

The chain carries TRBV2 and TRBJ1-4; D is perhaps TRBD1 (6 bases). V dropped 4 bases and J dropped 7 bases, with 16 bases sitting between them. Germline CDR1 reads SNHLY; CDR2 reads FYNNEI. This CDR3 comprises 15 residues. The CDR3: CASSGNRAQGEKLFF. CDR3 DNA: TGTGCCAGCAGTGGAAACAGGGCCCAGGGTGAAAAACTGTTTTTT.

V usage is TRBV30 and J usage is TRBJ2-1, with 7 bases identical to TRBD1. Germline CDR1 and CDR2: GTSNPN and SVGIG (reference sequence). CDR3 length: 13 residues. The junction had 2 bases not matched to a gene; V was cut back by 5 bases and J by 1 base. The CDR3 region is CAWGGQSYNEQFF. Here the CDR3 DNA reads TGTGCCTGGGGGGGACAGTCCTACAATGAGCAGTTCTTC.

The chain recombines TRBV4-1 with TRBJ2-3, with D perhaps TRBD1 (6 bases). V was trimmed by 8 bases and J by 3 bases, leaving 18 bases between them. The CDR3 runs 15 residues. Looked up from germline, CDR1 is MGHRA and CDR2 is YSYEKL. The CDR3 DNA sequence: TGCGCCAGCCAACGACAGGTTGAGGTAACAGATACGCAGTATTTT. Encoded protein: CASQRQVEVTDTQYF.

This clone has only one observation. This chain uses TRBV6-1 with TRBJ2-7; D possibly corresponds to TRBD1 (6 bases). The length of the CDR3 is 16 residues. CDR1 and CDR2 (germline): MNHNS, SASEGT. V was cut by 2 bases and J by 5 bases, with 19 bases left in between. CDR3 region: CASSEPNSRGNHEQYF. Here the CDR3 DNA reads TGTGCCAGCAGTGAACCTAATAGTAGGGGGAACCACGAGCAGTACTTC.

The chain couples TRBV29-1 to TRBJ2-3, with TRBD2 as a possible D gene (6 bases). The CDR3 contains 14 residues. Trimming shortened V by 4 bases and J by 1 base, and 12 bases separated the two germline ends. Germline-derived CDR1 and CDR2 are SQVTM and ANQGSEA. The CDR3 region is CSVAGGAGTDTQYF. The CDR3 nucleotides are TGCAGCGTTGCAGGCGGGGCGGGCACAGATACGCAGTATTTT.

The chain has TRBV11-2 and TRBJ2-7; 7 bases match TRBD1. J lost 2 bases, V lost 6 bases, and 7 bases had no gene match. This CDR3 region has 14 residues. Germline CDR1 and CDR2: SGHAT and FQNNGV. The CDR3 DNA is TGTGCCAGCAGTCTGACAGGGCCGACCTACGAGCAGTACTTC. Translation: CASSLTGPTYEQYF. Variable domain in full (rest from reference TRBV11-2 and TRBJ2-7): EAGVAQSPRYKIIEKRQSVAFWCNPISGHATLYWYQQILGQGPKLLIQFQNNGVVDDSQLPKDRFSAERLKGVDSTLKIQPAKLEDSAVYLCASSLTGPTYEQYFGPGTRLTVT.

The rearrangement uses TRBV6-5 and TRBJ1-5; 7 bases are a match to TRBD1. The V and J ends lost 6 bases and 4 bases, in that order; junction bases with no gene match: 9. Germline assignment: CDR1 MNHEY and CDR2 SVGAGI. The CDR3 consists of 15 residues. As DNA, the CDR3 is TGTGCCAGCAGCCGAAACCGGGACAGTAATCAGCCCCAGCATTTT. It translates to CASSRNRDSNQPQHF.

J is TRBJ1-4 and V is TRBV7-2; D is possibly TRBD1 (6 bases). The V and J ends lost 5 bases and 6 bases respectively, with 13 bases between them. The germline V gene has CDR1 SGHTA and CDR2 FQGNSA. This CDR3 has 14 amino acids. The CDR3 spells CASSLHRTDEKLFF. For the CDR3, the DNA is TGTGCCAGCAGCCTACACCGGACAGATGAAAAACTGTTTTTT. Using reference TRBV7-2 and TRBJ1-4 for the parts outside the CDR3, the full variable domain is GAGVSQSPSNKVTEKGKDVELRCDPISGHTALYWYRQSLGQGLEFLIYFQGNSAPDKSGLPSDRFSAERTGGSVSTLTIQRTQQEDSAVYLCASSLHRTDEKLFFGSGTQLSVL.

The chain recombines TRBV28 with TRBJ1-5; D gene ambiguous. The V end was cut by 1 base, the J end by 6 bases, with 16 bases between. Germline CDR1 MDHEN, CDR2 SYDVKM. CDR3 length equals 16 residues. The CDR3 DNA sequence: TGTGCCAGCAGTTTATACCGGACTGGGAGAGGTCAGCCCCAGCATTTT. This encodes CASSLYRTGRGQPQHF.

The rearrangement uses TRBV27 and TRBJ2-1; 7 bases are a match to TRBD2. CDR1 is MNHEY, CDR2 SMNVEV, per germline (reference sequence). This CDR3 is 15 amino acids long. Trimming cost V 6 bases and J 0 bases; bases outside gene matches: 5. The CDR3 sequence is CASSPGLTSYNEQFF. CDR3 sequence (DNA): TGTGCCAGCAGCCCGGGACTAACCTCCTACAATGAGCAGTTCTTC.

The chain links TRBV7-2 to TRBJ1-2; D call uncertain. V was trimmed by 1 base and J by 4 bases, leaving 7 bases between them. The CDR3 runs 13 residues. From germline, CDR1 is SGHTA and CDR2 FQGNSA. The CDR3 reads CASSLDISYGYTF. CDR3 bases: TGTGCCAGCAGCTTAGACATTTCCTATGGCTACACCTTC.

This chain links TRBV7-2 with TRBJ1-2; a possible D gene is TRBD1 (6 bases). V was cut by 2 bases and J by 5 bases, with 18 bases left in between. CDR1 is SGHTA and CDR2 is FQGNSA in the germline V gene. CDR3 length equals 16 residues. The CDR3 bases are TGTGCCAGCAGCTTAACGCAGATAGGGGGAAGATATGGCTACACCTTC. Amino acid sequence: CASSLTQIGGRYGYTF.

The chain recombines TRBV9 with TRBJ2-7; D possibly corresponds to TRBD2 (6 bases). The germline CDR1 and CDR2 sequences are SGDLS and YYNGEE. The CDR3 sequence is 15 residues long. Trimming shortened V by 4 bases and J by 4 bases, and 18 bases separated the two germline ends. The CDR3 DNA sequence: TGTGCCAGCAGCCCGAACGGAGGGCTCCCTTACGAGCAGTACTTC. This gives the protein CASSPNGGLPYEQYF.

CDR3 protein: CASSPQQEITDTQYF. The CDR3 nucleotides are TGTGCCAGCTCACCCCAACAGGAAATCACAGATACGCAGTATTTT. The chain links TRBV18 to TRBJ2-3, with TRBD1 as a possible D gene (5 bases). The CDR3 is 15 residues long. The germline V gene has CDR1 KGHSH and CDR2 LQKENI. The ends were cut back, 3 bases at V and 2 bases at J, with 12 bases in the middle.

The V call is TRBV28, the J call TRBJ2-2; D may be TRBD1 (6 bases). Germline CDR1 reads MDHEN; CDR2 reads SYDVKM. The CDR3 sequence is 14 residues long. Trimming pared 1 base from V and 7 bases from J, leaving 10 bases between. CDR3 sequence (DNA): TGTGCCAGCAGTTTATACAGGGAAGACGGGGAGCTGTTTTTT. The encoded protein is CASSLYREDGELFF.

The V gene is TRBV28, the J gene TRBJ2-1, with D perhaps matching TRBD1 (6 bases). V gave up 3 bases and J gave up 9 bases, with 15 bases separating them. The V gene's germline CDR1 is MDHEN and CDR2 SYDVKM. The CDR3 consists of 14 residues. The DNA for the CDR3 is TGTGCCAGCAGTTTCGAAAGGGGGAAGGGTGAGCAGTTCTTC. Amino acids: CASSFERGKGEQFF.